A single sample gave rise to the 7 T cell receptor beta chains below, sequenced in a study of radiotherapy plus CTLA-4 blockade in lung cancer. Sequenced by immunoSEQ multiplex PCR; TCRdb stores in-frame clones only, minus some. Of 11,000 to 15,000 clones in the sample, roughly 70% were seen once. Sequencing was performed on peripheral blood, taken from a patient treated with radiotherapy plus ipilimumab. These receptors were taken from a human donor with non-small cell lung cancer whose response to radiotherapy plus ipilimumab could not be evaluated.

This rearrangement joins TRBV7-8 to TRBJ2-7; weak D call: TRBD1 (5 bases). This CDR3 is 13 amino acids long. Germline lookup yields CDR1 SGHVS and CDR2 FQNEAQ. V was shortened by 5 bases and J by 0 bases, with 8 bases between the two germline ends. CDR3 DNA sequence: TGTGCCAGCAGCCGAAGGGGCTCCTACGAGCAGTACTTC. It translates to CASSRRGSYEQYF.

This clone has just one count. The chain recombines TRBV13 with TRBJ2-1; TRBD1 aligns across 9 bases. Germline V gives CDR1 PRHDT, CDR2 FYEKMQ (reference sequence). The CDR3 contains 16 residues. Germline trimming cut 1 base from V and 4 bases from J; bases unmatched to any gene: 5. The CDR3 DNA reads as TGTGCCAGCAGCTTAGTAGGGACAGGGTATTACAATGAGCAGTTCTTC. Translating gives CASSLVGTGYYNEQFF.

The gene calls are TRBV6-1 and TRBJ2-3; TRBD1 aligns across 9 bases. The germline CDR1 and CDR2 sequences are MNHNS and SASEGT. Trimming took 6 bases from V and 1 from J; bases not matched to a gene: 5. The CDR3 has 15 residues. DNA of the CDR3: TGTGCCAGCAGAAGACAGGGGGTGGGCACAGATACGCAGTATTTT. Protein sequence: CASRRQGVGTDTQYF.

V and J are TRBV7-9 and TRBJ2-7; D not resolved. From germline, CDR1 is SEHNR and CDR2 FQNEAQ (reference sequence). The V end was cut by 1 base, the J end by 6 bases, with 10 bases between. The CDR3 consists of 13 residues. CDR3 DNA: TGTGCCAGCAGCTTAGAATTCGGAGCCGAGCAGTACGTC. This translates into CASSLEFGAEQYV.

This chain uses TRBV5-6 with TRBJ2-7, with 7 bases fitting TRBD1. The CDR3 sequence is 13 residues long. With 4 bases clipped from V and 4 bases from J, the junction kept 5 bases outside the gene matches. Per germline, CDR1 SGHDT and CDR2 YYEEEE. CDR3 nucleotides: TGTGCCAGCAGCGGCCGGGACAGATACGAGCAGTACTTC. It translates to CASSGRDRYEQYF.

V gene TRBV6-1 combines with J gene TRBJ1-2; 9 bases map to TRBD1. Trimming at V came to 4 bases and at J to 5 bases, leaving 8 bases not matched to a gene. Per germline, CDR1 MNHNS and CDR2 SASEGT. There are 15 residues in the CDR3. The CDR3 region is CASSALMGQGYGYTF. The CDR3 DNA sequence: TGTGCCAGCAGTGCCCTAATGGGACAGGGTTATGGCTACACCTTC.

The rearrangement links TRBV19 to TRBJ1-5; D perhaps matches TRBD1 (6 bases). This CDR3 has 15 amino acids. Trimming removed 6 bases from V and 6 bases from J, with 18 bases in between. Germline assignment: CDR1 LNHDA and CDR2 SQIVND (reference sequence). The CDR3 loop is CASRLDRMRTQPQHF. CDR3 in DNA: TGTGCCAGTAGGCTCGACAGGATGCGCACTCAGCCCCAGCATTTT.